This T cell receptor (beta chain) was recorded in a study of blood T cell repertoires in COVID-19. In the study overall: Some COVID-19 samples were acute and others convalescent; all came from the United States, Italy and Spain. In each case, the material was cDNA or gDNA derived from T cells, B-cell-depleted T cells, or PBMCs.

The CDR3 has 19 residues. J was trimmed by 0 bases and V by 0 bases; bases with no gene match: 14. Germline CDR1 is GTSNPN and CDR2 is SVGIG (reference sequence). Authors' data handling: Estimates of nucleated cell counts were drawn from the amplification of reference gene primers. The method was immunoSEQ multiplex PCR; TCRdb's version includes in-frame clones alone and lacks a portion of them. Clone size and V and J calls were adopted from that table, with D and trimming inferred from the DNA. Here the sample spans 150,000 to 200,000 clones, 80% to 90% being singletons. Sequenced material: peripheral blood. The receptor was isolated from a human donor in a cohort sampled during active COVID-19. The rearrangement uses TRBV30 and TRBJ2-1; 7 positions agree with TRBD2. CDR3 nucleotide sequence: TGTGCCTGGAGTGTAGGTTGGCGGGAGAGTAAATCCTCCTACAATGAGCAGTTCTTC. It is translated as CAWSVGWRESKSSYNEQFF.